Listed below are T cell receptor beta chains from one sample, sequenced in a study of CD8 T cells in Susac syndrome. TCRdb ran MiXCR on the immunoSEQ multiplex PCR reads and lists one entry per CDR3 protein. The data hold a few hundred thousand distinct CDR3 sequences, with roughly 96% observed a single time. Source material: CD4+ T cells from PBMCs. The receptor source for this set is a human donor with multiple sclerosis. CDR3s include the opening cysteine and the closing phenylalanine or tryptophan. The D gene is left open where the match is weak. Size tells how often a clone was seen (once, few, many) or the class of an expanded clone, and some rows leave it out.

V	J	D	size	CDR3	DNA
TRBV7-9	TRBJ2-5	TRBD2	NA	CASSALAGGPGTQYF	TGTGCCAGCAGCGCCCTAGCGGGAGGGCCGGGGACCCAGTACTTC
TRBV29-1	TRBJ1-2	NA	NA	CSVDIQGYGYTF	TGCAGCGTTGATATACAGGGCTATGGCTACACCTTC
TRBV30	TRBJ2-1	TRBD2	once	CAWSPILAGGYNEQFF	TGTGCCTGGAGCCCGATACTAGCGGGAGGCTACAATGAGCAGTTCTTC
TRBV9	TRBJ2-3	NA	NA	CASSVAGGILQDTQYF	TGTGCCAGCAGCGTAGCAGGGGGGATCTTACAAGATACGCAGTATTTT
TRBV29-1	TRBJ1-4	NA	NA	CSDQGNEKLFF	TGCAGCGACCAGGGAAACGAAAAACTGTTTTTT
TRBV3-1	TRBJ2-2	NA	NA	CASSPGLGELFF	TGTGCCAGCAGCCCTGGACTCGGGGAGCTGTTTTTT
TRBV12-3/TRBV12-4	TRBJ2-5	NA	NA	CASSLYRQETQYF	TGTGCCAGCAGCCTGTATCGCCAAGAGACCCAGTACTTC
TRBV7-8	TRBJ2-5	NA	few	CASSLDWETQYF	TGTGCCAGCAGCTTAGATTGGGAGACCCAGTACTTC
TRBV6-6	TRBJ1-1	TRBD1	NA	CASSLTGAFTEAFF	TGTGCCAGCAGCTTGACAGGGGCGTTCACTGAAGCTTTCTTT
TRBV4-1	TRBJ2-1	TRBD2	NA	CASTQAGTSGAEEQFF	TGCGCCAGCACCCAAGCTGGGACTAGCGGGGCGGAAGAGCAGTTCTTC
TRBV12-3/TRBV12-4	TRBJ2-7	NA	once	CASSFEPLSYEQYF	TGTGCCAGCAGTTTCGAACCATTGTCCTACGAGCAGTACTTC
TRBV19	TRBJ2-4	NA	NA	CASSALGLAKNIQYF	TGTGCCAGTAGTGCCTTAGGGTTAGCCAAAAACATTCAGTACTTC
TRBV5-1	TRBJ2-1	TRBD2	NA	CASSQGLAGGSIF	TGCGCCAGCAGCCAGGGACTAGCGGGAGGGTCGATCTTC
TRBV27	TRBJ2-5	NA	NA	CASSFIGGMGETQYF	TGTGCCAGCAGTTTCATTGGGGGTATGGGTGAGACCCAGTACTTC
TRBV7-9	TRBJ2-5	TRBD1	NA	CASSYPRTGPGETQYF	TGTGCCAGCAGCTACCCCCGGACAGGGCCCGGGGAGACCCAGTACTTC
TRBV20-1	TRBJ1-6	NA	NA	CSARGTGNPSPLHF	TGCAGTGCTAGAGGAACAGGGAACCCTTCACCCCTCCACTTT
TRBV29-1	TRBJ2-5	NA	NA	CSVRPGRQETQYF	TGCAGCGTACGGCCGGGACGGCAAGAGACCCAGTACTTC
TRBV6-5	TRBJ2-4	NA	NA	CASSPTGRPKNIQYF	TGTGCCAGCAGCCCGACGGGGCGACCCAAAAACATTCAGTACTTC
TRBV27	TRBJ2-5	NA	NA	CASSSGRGAGETQYF	TGTGCCAGCAGTTCTGGCAGGGGAGCTGGAGAGACCCAGTACTTC
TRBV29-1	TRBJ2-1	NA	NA	CSVERDEQFF	TGCAGCGTGGAGCGCGATGAGCAGTTCTTC
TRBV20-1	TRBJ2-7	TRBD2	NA	CSAGRLAPHSPNYEQYF	TGCAGTGCAGGTCGACTAGCGCCCCATTCCCCAAACTACGAGCAGTACTTC
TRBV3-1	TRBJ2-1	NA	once	CASSQVAGIGSYNEQFF	TGTGCCAGCAGCCAAGTGGCGGGAATAGGATCCTACAATGAGCAGTTCTTC
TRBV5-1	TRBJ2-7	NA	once	CASSDPGGIEQYF	TGCGCCAGCAGCGACCCCGGGGGTATCGAGCAGTACTTC
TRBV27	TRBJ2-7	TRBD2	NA	CASSSRGGLPYEQYF	TGTGCCAGCAGTTCCCGCGGGGGGCTCCCCTACGAGCAGTACTTC
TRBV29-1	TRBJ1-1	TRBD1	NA	CSTGIWVNTEAFF	TGTTCGACAGGGATTTGGGTGAACACTGAAGCTTTCTTT
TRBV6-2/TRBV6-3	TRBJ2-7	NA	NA	CASSYEGGPYEQYF	TGTGCCAGCAGTTACGAGGGAGGACCCTACGAGCAGTACTTC
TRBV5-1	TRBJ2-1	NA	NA	CASSLVVGQVQFF	TGCGCCAGCAGCTTGGTAGTGGGCCAGGTTCAGTTCTTC
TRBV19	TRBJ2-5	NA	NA	CASSMRQKHQETQYF	TGTGCCAGTAGTATGCGTCAGAAACATCAAGAGACCCAGTACTTC
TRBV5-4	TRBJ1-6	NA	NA	CASSRIRDIGNSPLHF	TGTGCCAGCAGTAGAATCCGGGACATTGGTAATTCACCCCTCCACTTT
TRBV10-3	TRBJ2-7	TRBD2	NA	CAIRKTSSGSRYEQYF	TGTGCCATCAGAAAAACCTCTAGCGGGAGTCGGTACGAGCAGTACTTC
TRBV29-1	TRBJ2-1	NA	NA	CSVEIGTGTSNEQFF	TGCAGCGTTGAGATCGGCACCGGTACTTCAAATGAGCAGTTCTTC
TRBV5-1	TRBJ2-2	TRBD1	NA	CASSPGTGTNTGELFF	TGCGCCAGCAGCCCCGGGACAGGAACGAACACCGGGGAGCTGTTTTTT
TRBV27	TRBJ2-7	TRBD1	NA	CASSGQGVAYEQYF	TGTGCCAGCAGCGGACAGGGGGTTGCCTACGAGCAGTACTTC
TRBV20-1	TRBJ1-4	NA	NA	CSATASSGEKLFF	TGCAGTGCAACAGCCTCCTCGGGGGAAAAACTGTTTTTT
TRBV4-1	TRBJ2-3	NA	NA	CASSQSRSQYF	TGCGCCAGCAGCCAGAGCCGTTCGCAGTATTTT
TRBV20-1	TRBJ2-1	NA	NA	CSSVRGTPNNEQFF	TGCAGTTCCGTCAGAGGGACACCGAACAATGAGCAGTTCTTC
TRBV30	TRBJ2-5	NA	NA	CAWSVRSSAGETQYF	TGTGCCTGGAGTGTACGGTCTAGCGCTGGAGAGACCCAGTACTTC
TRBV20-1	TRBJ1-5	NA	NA	CSARNRGQPQHF	TGCAGTGCTAGAAACCGGGGTCAGCCCCAGCATTTT
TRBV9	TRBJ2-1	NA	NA	CASSVDARGRSYNEQFF	TGTGCCAGCAGCGTAGATGCCCGGGGCCGCTCCTACAATGAGCAGTTCTTC
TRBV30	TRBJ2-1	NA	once	CAWSWWRNNEQFF	TGTGCCTGGAGTTGGTGGCGAAACAATGAGCAGTTCTTC
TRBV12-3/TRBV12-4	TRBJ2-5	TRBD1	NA	CASSPSGTGIGETQYF	TGTGCCAGCAGTCCCTCCGGGACAGGGATTGGGGAGACCCAGTACTTC
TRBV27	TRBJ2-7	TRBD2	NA	CASAMRQAGDEQYF	TGTGCCAGCGCCATGAGGCAGGCGGGGGACGAGCAGTACTTC
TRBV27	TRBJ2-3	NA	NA	CASTRQGRTDTQYF	TGTGCCAGCACCAGGCAGGGACGCACAGATACGCAGTATTTT
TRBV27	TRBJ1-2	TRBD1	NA	CASSLVLPGDRASGYTF	TGTGCCAGCAGTTTAGTACTCCCTGGGGACAGGGCGAGCGGCTACACCTTC
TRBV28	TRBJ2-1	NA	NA	CAATTYNEQFF	TGTGCCGCGACAACATACAATGAGCAGTTCTTC
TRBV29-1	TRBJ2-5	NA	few	CSVAYNQETQYF	TGCAGCGTCGCTTACAACCAAGAGACCCAGTACTTC
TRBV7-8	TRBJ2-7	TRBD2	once	CASSPTGGITAYEQYF	TGTGCCAGCAGCCCTACGGGGGGGATAACGGCCTACGAGCAGTACTTC
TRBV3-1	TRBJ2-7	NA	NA	CASSSRGNYEQYF	TGTGCCAGCAGCTCCCGGGGCAACTACGAGCAGTACTTC
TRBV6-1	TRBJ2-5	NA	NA	CASSGLGETQYF	TGTGCCAGCAGTGGCCTAGGGGAGACCCAGTACTTC
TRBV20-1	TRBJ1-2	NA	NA	CSGPRGDYGYTF	TGCAGTGGCCCTCGGGGGGACTATGGCTACACCTTC
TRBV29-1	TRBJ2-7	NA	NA	CSVYNSSYEQYF	TGCAGCGTTTATAACAGCTCCTACGAGCAGTACTTC
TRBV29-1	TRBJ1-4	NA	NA	CSTRGGVANEKLFF	TGCAGCACCCGGGGGGGGGTGGCTAATGAAAAACTGTTTTTT
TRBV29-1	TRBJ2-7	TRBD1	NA	CSYRDRVDEQYF	TGCAGCTACCGGGACAGGGTGGACGAGCAGTACTTC
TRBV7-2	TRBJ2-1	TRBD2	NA	CASSLDTSGHNEQFF	TGTGCCAGCAGCTTAGACACTAGCGGCCACAATGAGCAGTTCTTC
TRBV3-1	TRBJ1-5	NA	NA	CASSHEVRNQPQHF	TGTGCCAGCAGCCACGAGGTACGCAATCAGCCCCAGCATTTT
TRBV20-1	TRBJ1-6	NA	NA	CSARESNSPLHF	TGCAGTGCTAGAGAGTCCAATTCACCCCTCCACTTT
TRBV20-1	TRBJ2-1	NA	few	CSARQYNEQFF	TGCAGTGCTAGACAATACAATGAGCAGTTCTTC